This T cell receptor beta chain derives from a study of CD8 T cells in ankylosing spondylitis. Trimming stripped 6 bases from V and 5 bases from J, with 14 bases between. Germline values: CDR1 SGHRS, CDR2 YFSETQ. The CDR3 is 14 residues long. Whole-study findings and limits: For ankylosing spondylitis blood, a TCR beta motif of 8 or 9 highly homologous variants appeared characteristic.

The table lists this clonotype with many counts. Its antigen remains unidentified. One entry per CDR3 protein results from TCRdb running MiXCR on the 5' RACE reads. The data contain some 130,000 distinct CDR3 sequences, roughly 8.3% of them singletons. This chain links TRBV5-1 with TRBJ1-4, with D possibly matching TRBD1 (6 bases). The clonotype originates from a male donor with ankylosing spondylitis. Sample: synovial fluid, either unsorted or a sorted T cell fraction (not recorded which). The CDR3 region is CASTLGGGNEKLFF. The CDR3 DNA reads as TGCGCCAGCACCCTCGGAGGGGGGAATGAAAAACTGTTTTTT. Supplemented by reference TRBV5-1 and TRBJ1-4, the full variable domain reads KAGVTQTPRYLIKTRGQQVTLSCSPISGHRSVSWYQQTPGQGLQFLFEYFSETQRNKGNFPGRFSGRQFSNSRSEMNVSTLELGDSALYLCASTLGGGNEKLFFGSGTQLSVL.